The clone carrying this T cell receptor (beta chain) was seen a handful of times. The entry originates in a study of T cell changes during pregnancy in multiple sclerosis. This CDR3 spans 16 amino acids. Looked up from germline, CDR1 is LGHNA and CDR2 is YNFKEQ. Trimming left V 0 bases short and J 4 bases short, with 16 bases between. Here immunoSEQ multiplex PCR was the method, and the copy in TCRdb shows in-frame clones only, minus some. The sample has several thousand clones, over 65% seen once; the top ten hold 15% to 20%. V gene TRBV4-2 combines with J gene TRBJ2-7; weak D call: TRBD2 (7 bases). The sequences come from CD8+ T cells from peripheral blood mononuclear cells, collected in the second trimester of pregnancy. The clonotype originates from a female donor in good health, enrolled as a control in a pregnancy study. The CDR3 spells CASSQEGGGASYEQYF. The CDR3 region has the DNA TGTGCCAGCAGCCAAGAAGGTGGGGGGGCCTCATACGAGCAGTACTTC.